Shown below are 32 T cell receptor beta chains from a single sample sequenced in a study of T cell changes during pregnancy in multiple sclerosis. Sequencing used immunoSEQ multiplex PCR; TCRdb keeps in-frame clones, though not all of them. The table has 70,000 to 95,000 clones, just over 90% seen once; the top ten hold approximately 2.5%. Here the sequenced sample was peripheral blood, taken in the second trimester of pregnancy. The source of these receptors is a female donor with multiple sclerosis, enrolled in a pregnancy study.

The rearrangement joins TRBV11-2 to TRBJ2-7, with 7 bases that match TRBD1. Germline values: CDR1 SGHAT, CDR2 FQNNGV. This CDR3 is 14 amino acids long. Trimming removed 3 bases from V and 7 bases from J; junction bases left unmatched: 9. The CDR3 loop is CASSFDRALGEQYF. DNA for the CDR3: TGTGCCAGCAGCTTCGACAGGGCCTTGGGGGAGCAGTACTTC.

The gene calls are TRBV4-1 and TRBJ2-1, with 10 bases identical to TRBD2. With V trimmed by 0 bases and J by 4 bases, 6 bases remained unmatched. Germline lookup yields CDR1 MGHRA and CDR2 YSYEKL. This CDR3 comprises 17 residues. The CDR3: CASSQDQVSGGYNEQFF. The CDR3 DNA reads as TGCGCCAGCAGCCAAGATCAGGTTAGCGGGGGGTACAATGAGCAGTTCTTC.

This sequence joins TRBV13 and TRBJ2-1, with 7 bases lining up with TRBD2. J lost 0 bases, V lost 5 bases, and 13 bases had no gene match. CDR3 length equals 18 residues. CDR1 PRHDT and CDR2 FYEKMQ come from the germline V gene (reference sequence). CDR3: CASSPDPSGGSSYNEQFF. In nucleotides, the CDR3 is TGTGCCAGCAGCCCGGATCCATCCGGGGGGAGCTCCTACAATGAGCAGTTCTTC.

This clone has a handful of counts. This chain uses TRBV30 with TRBJ2-2; 9 bases align to TRBD1. The V gene end was trimmed by 0 bases and the J gene end by 5 bases; junction bases not matched to a gene: 4. Per germline, CDR1 GTSNPN and CDR2 SVGIG (reference sequence). There are 15 residues in the CDR3. The CDR3 sequence: CAWSVRDRDTGELFF. CDR3 sequence (DNA): TGTGCCTGGAGTGTCCGGGACAGGGATACCGGGGAGCTGTTTTTT.

V gene TRBV15 combines with J gene TRBJ1-1; tentatively, D is TRBD1 (6 bases). Germline V gives CDR1 LNHNV, CDR2 YYDKDF (reference sequence). V was pared by 3 bases and J by 3 bases, with 14 bases between. The CDR3 has 15 amino acids. The DNA for the CDR3 is TGTGCCACCAGCAGGGCCACAGGGAGTTACACTGAAGCTTTCTTT. Its translation is CATSRATGSYTEAFF.

The chain links TRBV10-3 to TRBJ2-1; 8 bases match TRBD1. Germline V gene data show CDR1 as ENHRY and CDR2 as SYGVKD. V trimming: 6 bases; J trimming: 7 bases; junction bases outside the gene matches: 5. The CDR3 runs 13 residues. The CDR3 sequence: CAIRTGEKNEQFF. The CDR3 DNA is TGTGCCATCAGGACAGGGGAGAAAAATGAGCAGTTCTTC.

The chain joins TRBV10-3 to TRBJ2-5; TRBD2 might be the D (6 bases). CDR1 ENHRY and CDR2 SYGVKD come from the germline V gene. The ends were cut back, 10 bases at V and 5 bases at J, with 23 bases in the middle. The CDR3 totals 15 residues. CDR3 bases: TGTGCCACTCAGGGAAGGAGGGTCCCGGTGGAGACCCAGTACTTC. Its translation is CATQGRRVPVETQYF.

The CDR3 nucleotides are TGTGCCAGCATCCAACAGGGGTACTCCTACGAGCAGTACTTC. It encodes CASIQQGYSYEQYF. The chain recombines TRBV2 with TRBJ2-7; 7 nucleotides match TRBD1. CDR3 length: 14 amino acids. Germline CDR1 is SNHLY and CDR2 is FYNNEI. V was clipped by 7 bases and J by 0 bases; unmatched bases: 6.

V and J are TRBV19 and TRBJ1-1, with D tentatively TRBD1 (5 bases). The V and J ends lost 7 bases and 4 bases respectively, with 16 bases between them. From germline, CDR1 is LNHDA and CDR2 SQIVND (reference sequence). The length of the CDR3 is 14 residues. For the CDR3, the DNA is TGTGCCAGTACTGGGGGGGTTAGATCCACTGAAGCTTTCTTT. Protein: CASTGGVRSTEAFF.

The chain carries TRBV7-9 and TRBJ2-1; TRBD1 agrees at 8 bases. The germline V gene encodes CDR1 SEHNR and CDR2 FQNEAQ (reference sequence). The CDR3 has 15 residues. After removal of 1 base from V and 3 bases from J, the junction contained 2 bases not matched to a gene. CDR3 DNA: TGTGCCAGCAGCTTAGGACAGGGGATCTACAATGAGCAGTTCTTC. Translated: CASSLGQGIYNEQFF.

The rearrangement links TRBV19 to TRBJ2-3, with 7 bases identical to TRBD2. Germline loops: CDR1 LNHDA, CDR2 SQIVND (reference sequence). V lost 2 bases to trimming and J lost 4 bases; unmatched junction nucleotides: 6. This CDR3 comprises 15 residues. The CDR3 is CASSINPTSADTQYF. CDR3 nucleotide sequence: TGTGCCAGTAGTATAAACCCCACTAGCGCAGATACGCAGTATTTT.

The V gene is TRBV29-1, the J gene TRBJ2-2, with 7 nucleotides matching TRBD1. V lost 4 bases, J lost 4 bases, and 9 bases stayed unmatched. Germline V gene lookup returns CDR1 SQVTM and CDR2 ANQGSEA. This CDR3 has 15 amino acids. CDR3 protein: CSVGSAGTATGELFF. The CDR3 DNA is TGCAGCGTTGGTTCTGCCGGGACAGCCACCGGGGAGCTGTTTTTT.

The chain joins TRBV7-8 to TRBJ2-3; a possible D gene is TRBD2 (5 bases). V lost 5 bases and J lost 1, with 13 bases in between. CDR3 size: 15 residues. Germline CDR1 and CDR2: SGHVS and FQNEAQ. DNA for the CDR3: TGTGCCAGCAGCCCCAGGAGCGGTGGCACAGATACGCAGTATTTT. Protein product: CASSPRSGGTDTQYF.

This clone is medium-sized by share. Additional DNA sequences in this sample encode the identical CDR3. The V and J genes are TRBV6-1 and TRBJ2-5, with 12 bases that match TRBD2. V shed 2 bases and J 2 bases; nucleotides not matched to a gene: 0. The CDR3 consists of 15 residues. CDR1 is MNHNS and CDR2 is SASEGT in the germline V gene. CDR3 coding DNA: TGTGCCAGCAGTGAACTAGCGGGGGGGCAAGAGACCCAGTACTTC. This sequence encodes CASSELAGGQETQYF.

The rearrangement links TRBV14 to TRBJ1-2; D remains unclear. The length of the CDR3 is 14 residues. Per the germline V gene, CDR1 is SGHDN and CDR2 is FVKESK. V shed 1 base and J shed 5 bases, with 11 bases lying between them. In nucleotides, the CDR3 is TGTGCCAGCAGCCAAGTGGAGGGAGGTTATGGCTACACCTTC. It encodes CASSQVEGGYGYTF.

The chain couples TRBV9 to TRBJ2-1, with a weak D call TRBD2 (6 bases). The CDR3 sequence is 15 residues long. V was trimmed by 6 bases and J by 5 bases, leaving 18 bases between them. Germline loops: CDR1 SGDLS, CDR2 YYNGEE. The CDR3: CASTIQGWGDNEQFF. As DNA, the CDR3 is TGTGCCAGCACGATCCAAGGGTGGGGGGACAATGAGCAGTTCTTC. The whole variable domain, remainder taken from reference TRBV9 and TRBJ2-1, is DSGVTQTPKHLITATGQRVTLRCSPRSGDLSVYWYQQSLDQGLQFLIQYYNGEERAKGNILERFSAQQFPDLHSELNLSSLELGDSALYFCASTIQGWGDNEQFFGPGTRLTVL.

A few counts support this clone. V usage is TRBV6-1 and J usage is TRBJ2-2; 8 nucleotides agree with TRBD2. CDR3 length equals 15 residues. Germline V gives CDR1 MNHNS, CDR2 SASEGT. The junction had 3 bases not matched to a gene; V was cut back by 3 bases and J by 3 bases. In DNA, the CDR3 is TGTGCCAGCAGTGACTCAGCGGGGGACACCGGGGAGCTGTTTTTT. Protein sequence: CASSDSAGDTGELFF.

The rearrangement links TRBV6-5 to TRBJ2-1; 9 bases agree with TRBD2. Germline-derived CDR1 and CDR2 are MNHEY and SVGAGI. With 0 bases clipped from V and 7 bases from J, the junction kept 7 bases outside the gene matches. This CDR3 has 16 residues. For the CDR3, the DNA is TGTGCCAGCAGTTACTCAGCTAGCGGGGCCCCTAATGAGCAGTTCTTC. Residues: CASSYSASGAPNEQFF.

The gene calls are TRBV19 and TRBJ1-4, with D possibly TRBD1 on 5 matching bases. The germline gives CDR1 LNHDA, CDR2 SQIVND (reference sequence). The CDR3 length is 14 residues. With 3 bases removed from V and 1 base from J, the gap between germline ends came to 6 bases. The CDR3 DNA follows: TGTGCCAGTAGTATCGGGGGAACTAATGAAAAACTGTTTTTT. This encodes CASSIGGTNEKLFF.

The chain uses TRBV4-2 and TRBJ1-3; 11 nucleotides agree with TRBD1. Germline V CDR1 and CDR2: LGHNA, YNFKEQ. The V segment lost 0 bases and the J segment 2 bases; nucleotides outside the gene matches: 6. The CDR3 is 18 amino acids. CDR3 nucleotide sequence: TGTGCCAGCAGCCAAGATTCGTGGGGACAGGGGGCTGGAAACACCATATATTTT. It translates to CASSQDSWGQGAGNTIYF.

The chain carries TRBV25-1 and TRBJ2-1; D gene uncertain. The CDR3 sequence is 13 residues long. Germline V gene sequence: CDR1 MGHDK, CDR2 SYGVNS. Trimming took 5 bases from V and 4 from J, leaving 9 bases between them. CDR3 residues: CASSLLDYNEQFF. The CDR3 nucleotides read TGTGCCAGCAGTTTATTAGATTACAATGAGCAGTTCTTC.

The rearrangement links TRBV5-1 to TRBJ2-1; TRBD2 matches at 9 bases. Looked up from germline, CDR1 is SGHRS and CDR2 is YFSETQ. The CDR3 runs to 14 residues. V dropped 7 bases and J dropped 10; count of bases not matched to a gene: 12. CDR3 DNA: TGCGCCAGCGGACCGGGACTAGCAGCCCCCGAGCAGTTCTTC. Protein sequence: CASGPGLAAPEQFF.

The genes are TRBV5-1 and TRBJ2-3; 9 positions agree with TRBD2. The V and J ends lost 0 bases and 3 bases, in that order; junction bases with no gene match: 2. The V gene's germline CDR1 is SGHRS and CDR2 YFSETQ. CDR3 length: 15 residues. CDR3 in DNA: TGCGCCAGCAGCTTGGCGCTAGCGGGGACAGATACGCAGTATTTT. Translating it yields CASSLALAGTDTQYF.

The chain links TRBV7-3 to TRBJ2-3, with 9 bases aligning to TRBD2. The CDR3 has 14 residues. Germline loops: CDR1 SGHTA, CDR2 FQGTGA. V lost 5 bases and J lost 3; bases outside the gene matches: 3. The CDR3 reads CASSTSGRTDTQYF. The DNA of the CDR3 is TGTGCCAGCAGCACGAGCGGGAGGACAGATACGCAGTATTTT.

The chain employs TRBV10-3 and TRBJ1-1; the D gene is possibly TRBD1 (5 bases). The ends were cut back, 11 bases at V and 3 bases at J, with 16 bases in the middle. Germline V lookup: CDR1 ENHRY, CDR2 SYGVKD. CDR3 length equals 13 residues. CDR3 in DNA: TGTGCCTCCAGGGTTGGCTTCGACACTGAAGCTTTCTTT. Translating gives CASRVGFDTEAFF.

The rearrangement links TRBV5-8 to TRBJ1-1; D not certain. Trimming took 2 bases from V and 7 from J, leaving 12 bases between them. The length of the CDR3 is 13 residues. CDR1 is SGHTS, CDR2 YDEGEE, per germline. The chain's CDR3 is CASSFEGKIEAFF. The CDR3 DNA is TGTGCCAGCAGCTTTGAGGGTAAAATTGAAGCTTTCTTT.

The chain carries TRBV6-1 and TRBJ2-7; D possibly corresponds to TRBD2 (5 bases). Germline V CDR1 and CDR2: MNHNS, SASEGT. The CDR3 sequence is 15 residues long. With 6 bases removed from V and 5 bases from J, the gap between germline ends came to 20 bases. The CDR3 DNA sequence: TGTGCCAGCAGAATATTTCGTAACAACGGGGACGAGCAGTACTTC. Protein product: CASRIFRNNGDEQYF.

The rearrangement links TRBV7-9 to TRBJ2-7, with unresolved D. There are 13 residues in the CDR3. Germline V lookup: CDR1 SEHNR, CDR2 FQNEAQ (reference sequence). Trimming cost V 3 bases and J 2 bases, with 8 bases left between them. The CDR3 sequence: CASSFRNPYEQYF. CDR3 coding DNA: TGTGCCAGCAGCTTCAGAAACCCCTACGAGCAGTACTTC.

This clone was picked up one time. This sequence joins TRBV5-1 and TRBJ2-5, with 10 bases aligning to TRBD2. V dropped 0 bases and J dropped 1; count of bases not matched to a gene: 3. The length of the CDR3 is 16 residues. Per germline, CDR1 SGHRS and CDR2 YFSETQ. CDR3 bases: TGCGCCAGCAGCTTGGCTGGACTAGCGGCCCAAGAGACCCAGTACTTC. Its protein is CASSLAGLAAQETQYF.

This rearrangement joins TRBV28 to TRBJ1-1; 8 bases agree with TRBD1. Germline-derived CDR1 and CDR2 are MDHEN and SYDVKM. The CDR3 length is 13 residues. Unmatched junction bases numbered 4, after V lost 5 bases and J lost 5 bases. CDR3 DNA sequence: TGTGCCAGCAGTCGGAGACAGGGGACTGAAGCTTTCTTT. Protein product: CASSRRQGTEAFF.

The V call is TRBV19, the J call TRBJ1-4; TRBD1 agrees at 7 bases. The V and J ends lost 7 bases and 3 bases, in that order; junction bases with no gene match: 8. Germline-derived CDR1 and CDR2 are LNHDA and SQIVND (reference sequence). This CDR3 has 15 amino acids. This CDR3 is CASKSRGSSNEKLFF. CDR3 in DNA: TGTGCCAGTAAGAGCAGGGGGAGCTCTAATGAAAAACTGTTTTTT.

J is TRBJ2-2 and V is TRBV5-1, with D possibly matching TRBD1 (5 bases). Trimming pared 4 bases from V and 5 bases from J, leaving 12 bases between. Germline V gene data show CDR1 as SGHRS and CDR2 as YFSETQ. The CDR3 extends over 14 amino acids. The CDR3 region is CASSGQGSTGELFF. The CDR3 DNA reads TGCGCCAGCAGCGGGCAGGGTTCAACCGGGGAGCTGTTTTTT.